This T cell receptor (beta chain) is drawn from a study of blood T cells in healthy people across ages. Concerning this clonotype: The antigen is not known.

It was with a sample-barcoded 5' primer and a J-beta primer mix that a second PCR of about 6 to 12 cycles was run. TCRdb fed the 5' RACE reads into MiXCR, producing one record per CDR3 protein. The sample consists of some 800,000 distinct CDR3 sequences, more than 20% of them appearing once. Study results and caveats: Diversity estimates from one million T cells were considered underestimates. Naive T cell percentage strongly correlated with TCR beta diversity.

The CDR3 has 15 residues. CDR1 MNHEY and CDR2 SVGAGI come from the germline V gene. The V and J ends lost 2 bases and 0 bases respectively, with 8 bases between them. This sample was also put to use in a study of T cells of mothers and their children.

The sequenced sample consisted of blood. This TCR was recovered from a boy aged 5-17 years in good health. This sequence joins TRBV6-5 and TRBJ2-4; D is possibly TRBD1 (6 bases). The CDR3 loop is CASSYDRIAKNIQYF. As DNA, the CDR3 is TGTGCCAGCAGTTACGACAGGATAGCCAAAAACATTCAGTACTTC.